This record looks at one T cell receptor (beta chain) sequence and its context. Its antigen is unidentified. The data stem from a study of cytomegalovirus exposure and HLA in healthy donors. General observations from the study: According to the study, around 160 TCR beta chains were cytomegalovirus-associated. Presence/absence analyses took donor sequencing depth as roughly uniform. Some V segments could not be told apart, so they were left out, TRBV6-2 and TRBV6-3 among them.

The PCR employed 60 Vbeta primers together with 13 Jbeta primers. Some clones are missing from TCRdb's copy, which holds only in-frame ones; the method was immunoSEQ multiplex PCR. The sample yields more than 150,000 clones, 80% to 90% seen once. V was clipped by 0 bases and J by 5 bases, with 18 bases between them. This CDR3 is built from 17 residues. Germline-derived CDR1 and CDR2 are SGDLS and YYNGEE. The chain recombines TRBV9 with TRBJ2-1; D is possibly TRBD2 (7 bases). This receptor was taken from a young man in good health and CMV-seropositive. Sequencing was performed on PBMCs. This chain's CDR3 is CASSVGRGGAQDNEQFF. Here the CDR3 DNA reads TGTGCCAGCAGCGTAGGGAGAGGGGGGGCTCAGGACAATGAGCAGTTCTTC.